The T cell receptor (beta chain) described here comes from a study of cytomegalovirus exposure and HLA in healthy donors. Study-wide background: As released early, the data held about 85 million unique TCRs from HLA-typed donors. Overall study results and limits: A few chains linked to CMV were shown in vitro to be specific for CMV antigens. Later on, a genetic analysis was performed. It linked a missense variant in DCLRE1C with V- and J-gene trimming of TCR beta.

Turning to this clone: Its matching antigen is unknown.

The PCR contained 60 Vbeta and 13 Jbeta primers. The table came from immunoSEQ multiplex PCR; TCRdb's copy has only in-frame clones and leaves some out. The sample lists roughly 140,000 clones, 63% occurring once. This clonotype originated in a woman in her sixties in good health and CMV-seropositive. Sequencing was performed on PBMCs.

Here the CDR3 reads CASSQVRDRALLVGEQYF. The DNA for the CDR3 is TGCGCCAGCAGCCAAGTCCGGGACAGGGCCCTTTTAGTGGGGGAGCAGTACTTC. V and J are TRBV4-3 and TRBJ2-5, with 9 bases identical to TRBD1. V lost 1 base to trimming and J lost 11 bases; unmatched junction nucleotides: 20. The CDR3 covers 18 residues. Germline V gene data show CDR1 as LGHNA and CDR2 as YSLEER.